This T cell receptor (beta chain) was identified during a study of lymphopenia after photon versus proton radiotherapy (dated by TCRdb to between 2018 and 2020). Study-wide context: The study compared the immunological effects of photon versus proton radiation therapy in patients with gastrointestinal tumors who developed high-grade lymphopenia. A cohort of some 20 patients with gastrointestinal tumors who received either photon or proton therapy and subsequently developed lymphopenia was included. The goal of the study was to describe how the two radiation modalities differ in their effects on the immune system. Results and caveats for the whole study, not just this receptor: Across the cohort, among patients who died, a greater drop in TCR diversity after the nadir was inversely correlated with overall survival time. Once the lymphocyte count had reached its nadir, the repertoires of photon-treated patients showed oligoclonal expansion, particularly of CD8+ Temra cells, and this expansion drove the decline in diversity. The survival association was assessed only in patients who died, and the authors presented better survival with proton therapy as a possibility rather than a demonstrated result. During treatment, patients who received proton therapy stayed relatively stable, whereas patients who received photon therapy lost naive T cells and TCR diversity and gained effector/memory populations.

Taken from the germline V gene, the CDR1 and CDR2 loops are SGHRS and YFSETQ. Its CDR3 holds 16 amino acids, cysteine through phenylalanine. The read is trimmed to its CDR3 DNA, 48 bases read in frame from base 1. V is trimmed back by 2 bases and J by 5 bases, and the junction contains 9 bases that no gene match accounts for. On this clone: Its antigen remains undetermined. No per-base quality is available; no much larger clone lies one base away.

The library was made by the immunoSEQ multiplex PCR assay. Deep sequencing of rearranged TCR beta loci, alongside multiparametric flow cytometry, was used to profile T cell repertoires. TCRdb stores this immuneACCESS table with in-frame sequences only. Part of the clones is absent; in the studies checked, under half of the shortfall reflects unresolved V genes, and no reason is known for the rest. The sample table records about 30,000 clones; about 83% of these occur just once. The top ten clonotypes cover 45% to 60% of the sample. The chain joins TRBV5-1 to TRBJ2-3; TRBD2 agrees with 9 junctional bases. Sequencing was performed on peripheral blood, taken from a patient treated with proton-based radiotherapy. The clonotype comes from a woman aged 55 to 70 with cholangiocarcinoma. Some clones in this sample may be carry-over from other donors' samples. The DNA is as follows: TGCGCCAGCAGCTTTTCCGGCGGGGGGGCCGGAGATACGCAGTATTTT. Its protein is CASSFSGGGAGDTQYF.